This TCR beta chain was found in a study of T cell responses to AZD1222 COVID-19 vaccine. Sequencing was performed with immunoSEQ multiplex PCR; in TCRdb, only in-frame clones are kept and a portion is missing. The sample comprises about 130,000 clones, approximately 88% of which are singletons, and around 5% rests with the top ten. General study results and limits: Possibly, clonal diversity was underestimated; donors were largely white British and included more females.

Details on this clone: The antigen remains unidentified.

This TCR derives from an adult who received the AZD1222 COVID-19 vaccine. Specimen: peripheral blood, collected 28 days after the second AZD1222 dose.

The CDR3 DNA reads TGTGCCACCCGGGTGAGGGGTGATCAGCCCCAGCATTTT. Translating it yields CATRVRGDQPQHF. The rearrangement joins TRBV6-5 to TRBJ1-5; D possibly corresponds to TRBD1 (5 bases). From germline, CDR1 is MNHEY and CDR2 SVGAGI. The CDR3 is made up of 13 amino acids. V dropped 10 bases and J dropped 5 bases, with 15 bases sitting between them.